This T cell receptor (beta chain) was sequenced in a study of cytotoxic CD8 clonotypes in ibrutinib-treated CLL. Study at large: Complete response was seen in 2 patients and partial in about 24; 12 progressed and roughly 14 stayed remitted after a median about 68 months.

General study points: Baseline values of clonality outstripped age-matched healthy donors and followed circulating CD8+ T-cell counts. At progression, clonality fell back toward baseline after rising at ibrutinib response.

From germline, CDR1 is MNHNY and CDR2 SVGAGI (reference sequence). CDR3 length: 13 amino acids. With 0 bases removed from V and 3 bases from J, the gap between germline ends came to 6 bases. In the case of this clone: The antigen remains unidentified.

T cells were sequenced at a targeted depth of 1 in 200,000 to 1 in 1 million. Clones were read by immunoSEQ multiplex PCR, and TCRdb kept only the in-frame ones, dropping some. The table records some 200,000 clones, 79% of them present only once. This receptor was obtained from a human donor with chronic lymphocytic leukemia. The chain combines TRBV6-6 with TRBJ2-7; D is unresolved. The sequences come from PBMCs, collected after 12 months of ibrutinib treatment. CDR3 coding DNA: TGTGCCAGCAGTTACTCGAATATCTACGAGCAGTACTTC. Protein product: CASSYSNIYEQYF.